The T cell receptor (beta chain) under discussion was sequenced for a study of T cells in Graves' hyperthyroidism and ophthalmopathy. Turning to the study itself: Initial diagnosis, before any treatment, was when peripheral blood was collected. Study-wide results and caveats: Blood also contained most expanded thyroid clonotypes above 0.001.

Regions amplified from RNA transcripts were the TCR beta CDR3 regions. A set of HTBI primers served as the primers for a first-round RT-PCR of the TCR CDR3. Via MiXCR, TCRdb re-called the multiplex PCR reads, giving one row per CDR3 protein. Among about 510,000 distinct CDR3 sequences listed, approximately 14% were seen once. The length of the CDR3 is 15 residues. Per the germline V gene, CDR1 is ENHRY and CDR2 is SYGVKD. The J segment lost 2 bases and the V segment lost 6 bases, leaving 10 bases of the junction unmatched. The sample holds many counts of this clonotype. Its cognate antigen is unknown. The clonotype was recovered from a woman in her thirties or forties with Graves' hyperthyroidism. The chain links TRBV10-3 to TRBJ2-7, with 7 bases identical to TRBD2. The sequenced sample consisted of blood. CDR3 in DNA: TGTGCCATCAGAGATAGCGGGCCAAAGACCTACGAGCAGTACTTC. Its translation: CAIRDSGPKTYEQYF.